Below, one T cell receptor beta chain is given with its context. Its antigen remains unidentified. One entry per CDR3 protein results from TCRdb running MiXCR on the reads. The data show a few hundred thousand distinct CDR3 sequences, roughly 22% seen once. J was trimmed by 4 bases and V by 4 bases; bases with no gene match: 7. The CDR3 loop spans 16 amino acids. Germline CDR1 SGDLS, CDR2 YYNGEE. The sample is drawn from a study of T cell repertoires in cytomegalovirus infection. In the study overall: CMV infection and matching HLA type were both indicated by public TCR beta signatures.

Regarding the study as a whole: Clonotype analysis showed dominance of the ex vivo response by HLA-C-restricted CMV-specific TCR beta clonotypes. Individuals carrying CMV plus the relevant HLA were identified by cumulative frequency of public TCR beta families.

The chain recombines TRBV9 with TRBJ2-5; 13 positions agree with TRBD2. Sequenced: CD8+ T cells from PBMCs. The receptor comes from a human donor in good health (CMV status not recorded). Some clones in this sample may be carry-over from other donors' samples. The CDR3 bases are TGTGCCAGCAGCTTACTAGCGGGGGGGCCTGGAGAGACCCAGTACTTC. It translates to CASSLLAGGPGETQYF.